The next 2 T cell receptor beta chains were all read from a single sample in a study of identical twins (dated by TCRdb to about 2016). To prepare the library, 5' RACE was applied. The data were produced on an Illumina HiSeq 2000. TCRdb reprocessing: public reads trimmed at Q25 with fastp, clones called with MiXCR, in-frame beta chains kept. A single entry per CDR3 protein holds the most common genes and DNA from its merged rows. This sample comprises about 660,000 distinct CDR3 sequences, around 8.6% of them detected only once. The top ten clonotypes cover about 0.98% of the sample. Another study also made use of these data, one on yellow fever vaccine responses in identical twins.

Sequences were obtained from PBMCs. These receptors all come from a woman between 18 and 29 years old in good health.

In its sample, this clonotype was seen a few times. This chain links TRBV21-1 with TRBJ2-1; TRBD2 is the table's D call, not checked against the DNA. TRBV21-1 represents a pseudogene. This CDR3 spans 15 amino acids. CDR3 protein: CASTYRTSGSNEQFF. In DNA form, the CDR3 reads TGTGCCAGTACTTATCGGACTAGCGGGAGCAATGAGCAGTTCTTC.

The gene calls are TRBV28 and TRBJ2-7, with D possibly being TRBD2 (5 bases). The CDR3 consists of 13 residues. V dropped 6 bases and J dropped 1 base, with 10 bases sitting between them. Per the germline V gene, CDR1 is MDHEN and CDR2 is SYDVKM. CDR3 nucleotide sequence: TGTGCCAGCAGGTTTAGAGGGTCCTACGAGCAGTACTTC. It yields the protein CASRFRGSYEQYF.